Only a few counts were recorded for the clone carrying this TCR beta chain. Antigen unknown. MiXCR, run by TCRdb on the RT-PCR reads, gives a single entry per CDR3 protein. The sample yields some 600,000 distinct CDR3 sequences, approximately 15% seen once. Germline CDR1 is SGHTA and CDR2 is FQGTGA. V dropped 4 bases and J dropped 6; count of bases not matched to a gene: 5. The CDR3 is made up of 14 amino acids. These data originate in a study of response to subunit inactivated influenza vaccine. General observations from the study: The study's authors posited that every seasonal influenza vaccination enlists few new T cells.

This sample comprised PBMCs from blood, obtained approximately 15 days before vaccination. This TCR was sampled from a man aged 50 to 59 who received an inactivated influenza vaccine. This chain links TRBV7-3 with TRBJ2-3; 9 nucleotides match TRBD2. This chain's CDR3 is CASSSGLASDTQYF. CDR3 sequence (DNA): TGTGCCAGCAGCTCCGGACTAGCGTCCGATACGCAGTATTTT.